Described below is a single T cell receptor (beta chain) sequence and its context. TCRdb re-analyzed the PCR reads using MiXCR. The repertoire holds some 5,700 clones, with roughly 30% as singletons. Thyroid surgery was performed in patients who had received no treatment beforehand. Germline CDR1 is SGDLS and CDR2 is YYNGEE. This CDR3 comprises 18 residues. V shed 0 bases, J shed 10 bases, and the junction held 19 bases outside the gene matches. The sample is drawn from a study of metastatic and nonmetastatic thyroid tumors. Turning to the study itself: Patients with malignant and benign thyroid disease provided blood and tumor or nodule tissue, whose repertoires were compared.

Sequencing was performed on adjacent normal tissue. V gene TRBV9 combines with J gene TRBJ2-1; 7 bases agree with TRBD2. This TCR was sampled from a female donor with papillary thyroid cancer or a benign thyroid nodule (not recorded which). Some clones in this sample may be carry-over from other donors' samples. The CDR3 DNA reads TGTGCCAGCAGCGTAGAGCTGGGGGGGACCGTCTGGACGGTGGAGCAGTTCTTC. Protein sequence: CASSVELGGTVWTVEQFF.